This T cell receptor (beta chain) was documented in a study of blood T cell repertoires in COVID-19. The CDR3 is made up of 18 amino acids. The V gene's germline CDR1 is PRHDT and CDR2 FYEKMQ (reference sequence). The J segment lost 2 bases and the V segment lost 0 bases, leaving 10 bases of the junction unmatched. TCRdb's copy holds only in-frame clones and misses some; the assay was immunoSEQ multiplex PCR. Of some 270,000 clones listed, around nine tenths are singletons. The TCR was taken from a man in his forties with active or convalescent COVID-19. Sequencing used peripheral blood. The genes are TRBV13 and TRBJ2-7, with TRBD2 matching 10 bases. The CDR3 coding sequence is TGTGCCAGCAGCTTAGGCCTAAGGGGACTAGCGTCTACCTACGAGCAGTACTTC. Its protein product is CASSLGLRGLASTYEQYF. The whole variable domain, filled in from reference TRBV13 and TRBJ2-7, reads AAGVIQSPRHLIKEKRETATLKCYPIPRHDTVYWYQQGPGQDPQFLISFYEKMQSDKGSIPDRFSAQQFSDYHSELNMSSLELGDSALYFCASSLGLRGLASTYEQYFGPGTRLTVT.